The sequence of this T cell receptor beta chain was determined in a study of T-cell reconstitution after alpha-beta-depleted transplantation in children. Points from the study as a whole: In patients about two months after transplant, alpha-beta T cells reportedly arose from several hundred expanded graft clones. Elevated TCRbeta diversity at day 60 was traced, in some patients, to surviving recipient T cells and thymic progenitors. Once a year had passed after transplant, T-cell counts and diversity came mostly from newly produced T cells.

The germline V and J ends were trimmed by 5 bases and 0 bases, with 18 bases remaining between them. CDR3 length: 17 amino acids. Looked up from germline, CDR1 is SGHAT and CDR2 is FQNNGV. This clonotype was seen a few times. The antigen remains undetermined. Preparation of the TCRbeta library was carried out with unique molecular identifiers. One entry per CDR3 protein results from TCRdb running MiXCR on the PCR reads. The data show a few hundred thousand distinct CDR3 sequences, with 25% to 30% seen just once and about a third held by the top ten. This receptor was obtained from a boy in the first two years of life with Wiskott-Aldrich syndrome, due to receive a stem cell transplant. The specimen was PBMCs, collected before TCRalphabeta/CD19-depleted stem cell transplant. This chain joins TRBV11-2 and TRBJ2-3; D may be TRBD2 (5 bases). The CDR3 bases are TGTGCCAGCAGCACCCCGGGGTGGGAAGCTAGCACAGATACGCAGTATTTT. Translated, it gives CASSTPGWEASTDTQYF.